A single sample gave rise to the 5 T cell receptor beta chains below, sequenced in a study of cytomegalovirus exposure and HLA in healthy donors. Vbeta (60) and Jbeta (13) primers were used in the PCR. Generated by immunoSEQ multiplex PCR, the TCRdb table keeps only in-frame clones and is missing some. The profile shows 55,000 to 70,000 clones, 65% to 90% of them singletons. The specimen sequenced was PBMCs. These receptors all come from a human donor in good health.

J is TRBJ1-3 and V is TRBV30, with unresolved D. CDR3 length: 12 residues. V lost 2 bases, J lost 8 bases, and 10 bases lay in between. Germline assignment: CDR1 GTSNPN and CDR2 SVGIG (reference sequence). The CDR3 loop reads CAWSLSVDTIYF. CDR3 nucleotide sequence: TGTGCCTGGAGTCTGAGCGTGGACACCATATATTTT.

In this sample, this clone turned up once. The chain is built from TRBV5-6 and TRBJ1-2; 7 bases fit TRBD1. After removal of 4 bases from V and 9 bases from J, the junction contained 9 bases not matched to a gene. This CDR3 is built from 13 residues. CDR1 and CDR2 (germline): SGHDT, YYEEEE. The CDR3 here is CASSRTGLASYTF. CDR3 in DNA: TGTGCCAGCAGCCGGACAGGCCTCGCGAGCTACACCTTC.

This chain links TRBV27 with TRBJ2-1; 7 bases map to TRBD2. From germline, CDR1 is MNHEY and CDR2 SMNVEV (reference sequence). The CDR3 spans 15 residues. With V trimmed by 4 bases and J by 6 bases, 9 bases remained unmatched. This CDR3 is CASSSAGRRANEQFF. The CDR3 coding sequence is TGTGCCAGCAGTTCAGCGGGGCGAAGAGCCAATGAGCAGTTCTTC.

This sequence joins TRBV5-1 and TRBJ2-1; TRBD2 agrees at 10 bases. The CDR3 has 15 residues. Germline CDR1 is SGHRS and CDR2 is YFSETQ. V lost 2 bases to trimming and J lost 5 bases; unmatched junction nucleotides: 4. CDR3: CASSFWTSGNNEQFF. CDR3 DNA: TGCGCCAGCAGCTTCTGGACTAGCGGAAACAATGAGCAGTTCTTC.

A note on this clone: Mismatch with germline at one junction end may stem from a read error. The J gene is TRBJ1-4, the V gene TRBV18; possible D gene TRBD1, 5 bases. This CDR3 comprises 14 residues. Germline assignment: CDR1 KGHSH and CDR2 LQKENI. The CDR3 loop is CARSPGQGNEKLFF. The CDR3 region has the DNA TGTGCCCGCTCACCGGGTCAGGGAAATGAAAAACTGTTTTTT.